The 6 T cell receptor beta chains below come from one sample, sequenced in a study of blood T cell repertoires in COVID-19. TCRdb's copy holds only in-frame clones and misses some; the assay was immunoSEQ multiplex PCR. Among over 100,000 clones listed, approximately 84% were seen once. Sequenced: peripheral blood. The receptors originated from a woman between 45 and 65 years old with acute or convalescent COVID-19.

This clone was found a few times. V usage is TRBV10-1 and J usage is TRBJ1-1; 10 bases line up with TRBD1. The J segment lost 5 bases and the V segment lost 3 bases, leaving 9 bases of the junction unmatched. The CDR3 has 16 residues. In germline, CDR1 is WNHNN, CDR2 SYGVQD (reference sequence). This chain's CDR3 is CASSEGTGVTRTEAFF. DNA of the CDR3: TGCGCCAGCAGTGAAGGGACAGGGGTAACGAGGACTGAAGCTTTCTTT.

This rearrangement joins TRBV28 to TRBJ1-2; D ambiguous. The CDR3 loop spans 12 amino acids. In germline, CDR1 is MDHEN, CDR2 SYDVKM. V lost 10 bases and J 6 bases, leaving 15 bases between the germline ends. The CDR3 loop reads CATRLTLNGYTF. CDR3 nucleotide sequence: TGTGCCACCCGACTGACCCTGAATGGCTACACCTTC.

The chain joins TRBV30 to TRBJ1-2; weak D call: TRBD1 (6 bases). V lost 3 bases and J lost 0, with 8 bases in between. CDR1 and CDR2 from the germline V gene are GTSNPN and SVGIG (reference sequence). This CDR3 comprises 13 residues. The CDR3 spells CAWRGGANYGYTF. CDR3 in DNA: TGTGCCTGGAGAGGGGGGGCTAACTATGGCTACACCTTC.

The chain recombines TRBV19 with TRBJ1-4; D is possibly TRBD1 (5 bases). Germline CDR1 is LNHDA and CDR2 is SQIVND (reference sequence). Trimming stripped 6 bases from V and 4 bases from J, with 18 bases between. CDR3 size: 16 residues. In nucleotides, the CDR3 is TGTGCCAGTAGCCTCCACGACGCAGGGAATAATGAAAAACTGTTTTTT. Translating it yields CASSLHDAGNNEKLFF.

V gene TRBV4-2 combines with J gene TRBJ2-7; 7 bases are shared with TRBD2. This CDR3 is 15 amino acids long. With 4 bases clipped from V and 6 bases from J, the junction kept 12 bases outside the gene matches. Germline lookup yields CDR1 LGHNA and CDR2 YNFKEQ. CDR3 region: CASSLRAVGEGEQYF. The CDR3 region has the DNA TGTGCCAGCAGCCTCCGAGCGGTGGGGGAGGGCGAGCAGTACTTC.

This clone has just one count. The rearrangement uses TRBV19 and TRBJ1-1; 11 bases match TRBD1. The J segment lost 4 bases and the V segment lost 4 bases, leaving 2 bases of the junction unmatched. Germline lookup yields CDR1 LNHDA and CDR2 SQIVND (reference sequence). This CDR3 is 14 amino acids long. The CDR3 is CASSRDRGITEAFF. The CDR3 DNA reads TGTGCCAGTAGTAGGGACAGGGGGATCACTGAAGCTTTCTTT.